These T cell receptor beta chains were read from a single sample in a study of graft-versus-host responses after intestinal transplantation. Here immunoSEQ multiplex PCR was the method, and the copy in TCRdb shows in-frame clones only, minus some. The profile shows about 120,000 clones, approximately 96% of them singletons. The antigens of these receptors remain unknown. The sequenced sample was unstimulated CD8+ T cells sorted from spleen or lymph node cells, obtained before intestinal transplant. Source of these receptors: a human donor who received an intestinal transplant. CDR3s include the opening cysteine and the closing phenylalanine or tryptophan. D genes are given only for firm matches. Clone sizes are given selectively: once, few, many, or a class where the clone is expanded.

CASSPVAEYNEQFF	TGTGCCAGCAGCCCTGTTGCAGAGTACAATGAGCAGTTCTTC	TRBJ2-1	TRBV5-4	.	.
CASSLSGFQPQHF	TGTGCCAGCAGTTTATCGGGGTTTCAGCCCCAGCATTTT	TRBJ1-5	TRBV27	.	.
CASRDGDNEQFF	TGTGCCAGCCGGGACGGGGACAATGAGCAGTTCTTC	TRBJ2-1	TRBV7-9	.	.
CASSSPDGANVLTF	TGTGCCAGCAGTTCCCCGGACGGGGCCAACGTCCTGACTTTC	TRBJ2-6	TRBV27	once	.
CASSFQDAGNTIYF	TGTGCCAGCAGCTTCCAGGACGCTGGAAACACCATATATTTT	TRBJ1-3	TRBV5-6	.	.
CASSFDGNSYEQYF	TGTGCCAGCAGTTTCGACGGTAACTCCTACGAGCAGTACTTC	TRBJ2-7	TRBV28	.	.
CAARDGNTEAFF	TGTGCCGCCCGGGACGGGAACACTGAAGCTTTCTTT	TRBJ1-1	TRBV28	.	.
CASSISAGSHYEQYF	TGTGCCAGTAGTATTTCAGCAGGGTCCCATTACGAGCAGTACTTC	TRBJ2-7	TRBV19	.	.
CASSVSGGTDTQYF	TGTGCCAGCAGCGTTAGCGGGGGCACAGATACGCAGTATTTT	TRBJ2-3	TRBV9	.	TRBD2
CASSPPPAGGGDEQFF	TGTGCCAGCAGCCCACCCCCAGCGGGAGGGGGGGATGAGCAGTTCTTC	TRBJ2-1	TRBV6-6	.	TRBD2
CASSPTGTFYGYTF	TGTGCCAGCAGCCCGACAGGAACCTTCTATGGCTACACCTTC	TRBJ1-2	TRBV2	.	.
CASSIGLGGNTEAFF	TGTGCCAGTAGTATTGGTCTGGGGGGGAACACTGAAGCTTTCTTT	TRBJ1-1	TRBV19	.	.
CASSLLGPTDTQYF	TGTGCCAGCAGCTTATTAGGGCCCACAGATACGCAGTATTTT	TRBJ2-3	TRBV7-3	.	.
CASSLSQGNTEAFF	TGCGCCAGCAGCCTGTCACAGGGGAACACTGAAGCTTTCTTT	TRBJ1-1	TRBV5-1	.	.
CASSQDPTGSGNTIYF	TGCGCCAGCAGCCAAGATCCCACAGGGTCTGGAAACACCATATATTTT	TRBJ1-3	TRBV4-3	.	.
CASSDGPSLYGYTF	TGTGCCAGCAGTGACGGGCCTAGTCTCTATGGCTACACCTTC	TRBJ1-2	TRBV6-4	.	.
CASSLGLADTQYF	TGTGCCAGCAGTTTAGGTCTAGCAGATACGCAGTATTTT	TRBJ2-3	TRBV28	.	.